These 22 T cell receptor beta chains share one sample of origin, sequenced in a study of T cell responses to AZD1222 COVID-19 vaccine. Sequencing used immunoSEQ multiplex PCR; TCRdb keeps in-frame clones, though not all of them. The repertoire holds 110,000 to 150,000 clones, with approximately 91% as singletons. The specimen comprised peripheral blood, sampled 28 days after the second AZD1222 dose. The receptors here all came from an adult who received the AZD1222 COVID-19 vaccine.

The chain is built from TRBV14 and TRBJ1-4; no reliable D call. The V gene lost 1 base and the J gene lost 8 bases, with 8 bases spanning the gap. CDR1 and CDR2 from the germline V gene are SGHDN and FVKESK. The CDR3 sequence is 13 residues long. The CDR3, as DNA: TGTGCCAGCAGCCAAGTTCTAGGCGAAAAACTGTTTTTT. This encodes CASSQVLGEKLFF.

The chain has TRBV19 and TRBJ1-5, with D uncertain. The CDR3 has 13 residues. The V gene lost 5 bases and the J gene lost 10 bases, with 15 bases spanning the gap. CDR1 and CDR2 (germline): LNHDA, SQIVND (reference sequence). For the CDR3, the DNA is TGTGCCAGTAGTCCCCAGGCGCCAAAACCCCAGCATTTT. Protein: CASSPQAPKPQHF. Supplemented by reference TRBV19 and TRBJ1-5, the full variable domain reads DGGITQSPKYLFRKEGQNVTLSCEQNLNHDAMYWYRQDPGQGLRLIYYSQIVNDFQKGDIAEGYSVSREKKESFPLTVTSAQKNPTAFYLCASSPQAPKPQHFGDGTRLSIL.

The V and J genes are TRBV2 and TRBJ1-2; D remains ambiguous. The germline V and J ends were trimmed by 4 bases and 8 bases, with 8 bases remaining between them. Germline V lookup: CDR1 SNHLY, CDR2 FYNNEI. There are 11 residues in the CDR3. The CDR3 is CASSGLSGYTF. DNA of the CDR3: TGTGCCAGCAGTGGACTATCCGGCTACACCTTC.

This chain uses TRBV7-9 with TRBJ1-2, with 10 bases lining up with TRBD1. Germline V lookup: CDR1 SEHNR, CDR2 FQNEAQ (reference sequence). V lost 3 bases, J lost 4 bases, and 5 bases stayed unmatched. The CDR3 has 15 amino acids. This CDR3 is CASSLGTGASYGYTF. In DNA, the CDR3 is TGTGCCAGCAGCTTGGGGACAGGGGCTAGCTATGGCTACACCTTC.

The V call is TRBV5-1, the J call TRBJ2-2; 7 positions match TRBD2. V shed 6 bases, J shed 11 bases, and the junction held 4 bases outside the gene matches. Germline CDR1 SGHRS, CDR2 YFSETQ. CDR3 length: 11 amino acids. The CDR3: CASTRDYELFF. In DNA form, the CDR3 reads TGCGCCAGCACCCGGGACTATGAGCTGTTTTTT.

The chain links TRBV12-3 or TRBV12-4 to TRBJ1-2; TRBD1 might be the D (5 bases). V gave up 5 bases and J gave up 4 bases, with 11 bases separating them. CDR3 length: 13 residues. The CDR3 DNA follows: TGTGCCAGCAGTCAGACAGAGGGCTATGGCTACACCTTC. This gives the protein CASSQTEGYGYTF.

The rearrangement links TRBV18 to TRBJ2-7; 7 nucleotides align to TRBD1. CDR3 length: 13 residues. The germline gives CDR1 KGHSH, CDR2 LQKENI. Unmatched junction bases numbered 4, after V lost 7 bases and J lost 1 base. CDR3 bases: TGTGCCAGCTTTGAGACAGGGTCCTACGAGCAGTACTTC. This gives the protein CASFETGSYEQYF.

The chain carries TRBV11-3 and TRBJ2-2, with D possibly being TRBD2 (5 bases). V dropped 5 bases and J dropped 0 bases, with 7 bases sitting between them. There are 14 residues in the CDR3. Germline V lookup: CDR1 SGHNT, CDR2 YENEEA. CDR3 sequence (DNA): TGTGCCAGCAGCCGAGGGACGAACACCGGGGAGCTGTTTTTT. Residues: CASSRGTNTGELFF.

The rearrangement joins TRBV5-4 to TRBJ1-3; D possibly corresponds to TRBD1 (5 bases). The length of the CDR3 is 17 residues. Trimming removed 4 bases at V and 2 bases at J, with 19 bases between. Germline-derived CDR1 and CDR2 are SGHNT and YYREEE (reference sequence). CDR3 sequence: CASSEYRSSTPGNTIYF. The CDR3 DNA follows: TGTGCCAGCAGCGAATACAGGTCTTCTACCCCTGGAAACACCATATATTTT.

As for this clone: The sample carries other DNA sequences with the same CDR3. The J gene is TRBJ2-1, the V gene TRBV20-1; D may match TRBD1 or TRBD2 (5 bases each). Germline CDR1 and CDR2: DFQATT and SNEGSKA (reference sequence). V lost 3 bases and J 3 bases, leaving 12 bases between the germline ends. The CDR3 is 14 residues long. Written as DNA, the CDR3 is TGCAGTGCTAGTGGACGGGGCAGCTACAATGAGCAGTTCTTC. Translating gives CSASGRGSYNEQFF.

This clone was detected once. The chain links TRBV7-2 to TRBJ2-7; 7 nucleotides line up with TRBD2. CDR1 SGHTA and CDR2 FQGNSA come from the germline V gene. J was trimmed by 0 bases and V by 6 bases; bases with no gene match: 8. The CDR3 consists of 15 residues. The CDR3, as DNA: TGTGCCAGCAGGGCCGGACTAGGCTTCTCCTACGAGCAGTACTTC. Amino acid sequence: CASRAGLGFSYEQYF.

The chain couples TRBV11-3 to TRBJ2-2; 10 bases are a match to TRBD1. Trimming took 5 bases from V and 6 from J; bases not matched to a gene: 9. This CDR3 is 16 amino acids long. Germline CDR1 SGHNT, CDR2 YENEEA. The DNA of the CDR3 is TGTGCCAGCAGCCCACAATCCGGGACAGGGGCCGGGGAGCTGTTTTTT. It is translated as CASSPQSGTGAGELFF.

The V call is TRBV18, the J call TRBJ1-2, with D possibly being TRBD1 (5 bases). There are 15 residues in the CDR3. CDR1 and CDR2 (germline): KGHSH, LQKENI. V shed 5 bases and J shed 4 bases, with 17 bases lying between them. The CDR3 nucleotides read TGTGCCAGCTCATCCTACACGGGGGTTGGCTATGGCTACACCTTC. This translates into CASSSYTGVGYGYTF. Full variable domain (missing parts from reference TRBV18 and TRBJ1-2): NAGVMQNPRHLVRRRGQEARLRCSPMKGHSHVYWYRQLPEEGLKFMVYLQKENIIDESGMPKERFSAEFPKEGPSILRIQQVVRGDSAAYFCASSSYTGVGYGYTFGSGTRLTVV.

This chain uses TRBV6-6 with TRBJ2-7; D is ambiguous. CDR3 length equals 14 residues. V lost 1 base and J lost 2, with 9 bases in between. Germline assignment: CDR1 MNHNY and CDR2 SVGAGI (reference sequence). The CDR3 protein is CASSYFGGTYEQYF. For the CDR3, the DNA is TGTGCCAGCAGTTACTTTGGCGGAACCTACGAGCAGTACTTC.

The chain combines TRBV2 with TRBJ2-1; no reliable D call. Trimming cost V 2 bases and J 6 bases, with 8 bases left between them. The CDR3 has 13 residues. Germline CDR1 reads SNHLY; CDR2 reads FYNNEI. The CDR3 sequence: CASSEQVGNEQFF. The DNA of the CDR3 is TGTGCCAGCAGTGAACAAGTGGGCAATGAGCAGTTCTTC.

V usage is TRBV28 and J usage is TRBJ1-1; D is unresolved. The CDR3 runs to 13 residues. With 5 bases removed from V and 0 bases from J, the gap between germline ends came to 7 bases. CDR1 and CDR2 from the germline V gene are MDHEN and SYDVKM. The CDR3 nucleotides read TGTGCCAGCAGTCTTACAGTGAACACTGAAGCTTTCTTT. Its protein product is CASSLTVNTEAFF.

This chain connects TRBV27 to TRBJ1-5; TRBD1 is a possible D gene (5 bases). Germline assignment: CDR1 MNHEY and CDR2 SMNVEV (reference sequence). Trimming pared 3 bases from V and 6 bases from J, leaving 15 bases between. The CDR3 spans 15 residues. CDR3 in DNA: TGTGCCAGCAGTTTTGGGAGGGGCGGAGGTCAGCCCCAGCATTTT. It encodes CASSFGRGGGQPQHF.

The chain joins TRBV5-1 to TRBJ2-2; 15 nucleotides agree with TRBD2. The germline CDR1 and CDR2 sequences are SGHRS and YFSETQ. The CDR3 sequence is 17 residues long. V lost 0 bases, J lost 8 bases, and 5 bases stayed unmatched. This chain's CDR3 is CASSLAGLAGGPGELFF. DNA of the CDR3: TGCGCCAGCAGCTTGGCCGGACTAGCGGGAGGGCCTGGGGAGCTGTTTTTT.

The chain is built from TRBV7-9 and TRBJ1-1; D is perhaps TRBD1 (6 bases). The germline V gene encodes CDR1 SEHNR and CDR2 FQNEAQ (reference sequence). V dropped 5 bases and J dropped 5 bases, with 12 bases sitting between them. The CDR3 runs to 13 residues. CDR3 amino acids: CASSLTGMTEAFF. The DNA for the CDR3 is TGTGCCAGCAGCCTTACAGGGATGACTGAAGCTTTCTTT.

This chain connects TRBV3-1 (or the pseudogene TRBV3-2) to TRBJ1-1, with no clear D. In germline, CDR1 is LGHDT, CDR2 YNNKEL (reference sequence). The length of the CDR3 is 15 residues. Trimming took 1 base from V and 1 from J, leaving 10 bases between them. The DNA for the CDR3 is TGTGCCAGCAGCCAAGTCACCTCTCGGAACACTGAAGCTTTCTTT. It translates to CASSQVTSRNTEAFF.

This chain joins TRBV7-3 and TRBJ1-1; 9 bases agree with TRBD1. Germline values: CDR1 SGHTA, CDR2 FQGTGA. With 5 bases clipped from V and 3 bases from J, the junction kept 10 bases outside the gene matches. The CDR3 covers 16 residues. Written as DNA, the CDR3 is TGTGCCAGCAGCCCAGGAACAGGGGGCGTAGACACTGAAGCTTTCTTT. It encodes CASSPGTGGVDTEAFF. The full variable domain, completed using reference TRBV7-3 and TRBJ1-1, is GAGVSQTPSNKVTEKGKYVELRCDPISGHTALYWYRQSLGQGPEFLIYFQGTGAADDSGLPNDRFFAVRPEGSVSTLKIQRTERGDSAVYLCASSPGTGGVDTEAFFGQGTRLTVV.

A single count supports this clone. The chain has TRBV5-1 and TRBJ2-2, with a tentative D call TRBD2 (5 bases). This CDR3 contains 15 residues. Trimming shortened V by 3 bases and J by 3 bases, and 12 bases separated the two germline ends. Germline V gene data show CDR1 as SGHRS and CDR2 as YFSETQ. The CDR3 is CASSSLASDTGELFF. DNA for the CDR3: TGCGCCAGCAGCTCCCTAGCATCTGACACCGGGGAGCTGTTTTTT.